These T cell receptor beta chains were read from a single sample in a study of PD-1 blockade in classical Hodgkin lymphoma. TCRdb's table, derived via immunoSEQ multiplex PCR, lists solely in-frame clones and lacks some. This sample yields about 97,000 clones, of which approximately 80% are seen a single time; 12% belongs to the top ten. Sequenced material: peripheral blood mononuclear cells (PBMCs), taken at baseline. Receptors were obtained from a human donor with classical Hodgkin lymphoma. Each CDR3 is given with its conserved first and last residue. Fields, in order: clone size, J gene, D gene, V gene, CDR3 protein, CDR3 DNA. The D gene is left open where the match is weak. Not every row has a clone size; where given, it reads once, few, many or a size class.

clone size: NA
J gene: TRBJ2-1
D gene: NA
V gene: TRBV11-1
CDR3 protein: CASSSAPPSFSGPYNEQFF
CDR3 DNA: TGTGCCAGCAGCTCAGCTCCCCCTTCTTTTAGCGGACCCTACAATGAGCAGTTCTTC

clone size: NA
J gene: TRBJ2-7
D gene: TRBD2
V gene: TRBV10-3
CDR3 protein: CAISAVAGGAYEQYF
CDR3 DNA: TGTGCCATCAGTGCTGTAGCGGGAGGCGCCTACGAGCAGTACTTC

clone size: NA
J gene: TRBJ1-4
D gene: NA
V gene: TRBV19
CDR3 protein: CASSIRNVGEKLFF
CDR3 DNA: TGTGCCAGTAGTATACGGAATGTGGGAGAAAAACTGTTTTTT

clone size: once
J gene: TRBJ1-3
D gene: TRBD1
V gene: TRBV25-1
CDR3 protein: CASSLQGARGNTIYF
CDR3 DNA: TGTGCCAGCAGCCTACAGGGGGCGCGTGGAAACACCATATATTTT

clone size: NA
J gene: TRBJ1-1
D gene: TRBD1
V gene: TRBV10-2
CDR3 protein: CASISGGGTTEAFF
CDR3 DNA: TGCGCCAGCATCTCAGGGGGGGGGACCACTGAAGCTTTCTTT

clone size: NA
J gene: TRBJ2-3
D gene: NA
V gene: TRBV5-4
CDR3 protein: CASSQGGVSTDTQYF
CDR3 DNA: TGTGCCAGCAGCCAGGGGGGGGTCTCCACAGATACGCAGTATTTT

clone size: NA
J gene: TRBJ2-3
D gene: NA
V gene: TRBV5-6
CDR3 protein: CASSLWVSRDTQYF
CDR3 DNA: TGTGCCAGCAGCTTGTGGGTCTCCCGAGATACGCAGTATTTT

clone size: once
J gene: TRBJ2-7
D gene: TRBD1
V gene: TRBV10-3
CDR3 protein: CATRGWDHEQYF
CDR3 DNA: TGTGCCACCAGGGGGTGGGACCACGAGCAGTACTTC

clone size: NA
J gene: TRBJ1-2
D gene: NA
V gene: TRBV18
CDR3 protein: CASSDDRGPTNYGYTF
CDR3 DNA: TGTGCCAGCTCAGACGACCGGGGCCCAACTAACTATGGCTACACCTTC

clone size: NA
J gene: TRBJ1-2
D gene: NA
V gene: TRBV11-2
CDR3 protein: CASSPSMAGYTF
CDR3 DNA: TGTGCCAGCAGCCCTTCAATGGCGGGCTACACCTTC

clone size: NA
J gene: TRBJ2-5
D gene: NA
V gene: TRBV6-5
CDR3 protein: CASSYSRTPPETQYF
CDR3 DNA: TGTGCCAGCAGTTACTCCCGGACCCCGCCAGAGACCCAGTACTTC

clone size: NA
J gene: TRBJ2-7
D gene: TRBD2
V gene: TRBV7-8
CDR3 protein: CASSLGGTTTYEQYF
CDR3 DNA: TGTGCCAGCAGCTTAGGCGGGACTACTACTTACGAGCAGTACTTC

clone size: NA
J gene: TRBJ1-1
D gene: NA
V gene: TRBV30
CDR3 protein: CAWSVLGTLTEAFF
CDR3 DNA: TGTGCCTGGAGTGTACTAGGGACATTGACTGAAGCTTTCTTT

clone size: NA
J gene: TRBJ2-3
D gene: TRBD1
V gene: TRBV2
CDR3 protein: CASSGQGSDTQYF
CDR3 DNA: TGTGCCAGCAGTGGACAGGGGTCAGATACGCAGTATTTT

clone size: NA
J gene: TRBJ2-3
D gene: NA
V gene: TRBV28
CDR3 protein: CASRTGLNTQYF
CDR3 DNA: TGTGCCAGCAGAACAGGGTTAAATACGCAGTATTTT

clone size: NA
J gene: TRBJ2-1
D gene: TRBD2
V gene: TRBV7-6
CDR3 protein: CASSLEPGLAVDEQFF
CDR3 DNA: TGTGCCAGCAGCTTAGAACCCGGACTAGCAGTCGATGAGCAGTTCTTC

clone size: NA
J gene: TRBJ2-5
D gene: TRBD2
V gene: TRBV7-3
CDR3 protein: CASSLAGTSGSRETQYF
CDR3 DNA: TGTGCCAGCAGCTTAGCCGGGACTAGCGGGAGTAGAGAGACCCAGTACTTC

clone size: NA
J gene: TRBJ2-5
D gene: TRBD2
V gene: TRBV11-2
CDR3 protein: CASSWGSGRETQYF
CDR3 DNA: TGTGCCAGCAGCTGGGGTAGCGGGAGGGAGACCCAGTACTTC

clone size: NA
J gene: TRBJ2-4
D gene: TRBD2
V gene: TRBV11-2
CDR3 protein: CASSQRAGGENIQYF
CDR3 DNA: TGTGCCAGCAGCCAGAGAGCGGGAGGAGAAAACATTCAGTACTTC

clone size: few
J gene: TRBJ2-7
D gene: TRBD2
V gene: TRBV9
CDR3 protein: CASSFLAGVRYEQYF
CDR3 DNA: TGTGCCAGCAGCTTCTTAGCGGGAGTACGGTACGAGCAGTACTTC

clone size: once
J gene: TRBJ2-1
D gene: TRBD2
V gene: TRBV5-1
CDR3 protein: CASSLYASGSPGNNEQFF
CDR3 DNA: TGCGCCAGCAGCTTGTATGCTAGCGGGAGTCCAGGAAACAATGAGCAGTTCTTC